This TCR beta chain was captured in a study of blood T cells in healthy people across ages. Together with a sample-barcoded 5' primer, a J-beta primer mix was included in a second PCR lasting about 6 to 11 cycles. Using its own MiXCR run on the 5' RACE reads, TCRdb lists one record per CDR3 protein. The data hold 1.5 million to 2 million distinct CDR3 sequences, with just under 50% observed a single time. On this clonotype: Its target is unknown.

Regarding the study as a whole: With naive T cell percentage, TCR beta diversity showed a strong correlation. Possibly confounding the expanded clonotype changes was the fact that donor CMV status was unknown. Underestimates were what the diversity estimates from one million T cells were considered to be.

Sequencing was done on a sample of blood. The receptor was derived from a woman aged 40 to 50 in good health.

CDR3 sequence reads: CASSLTQPQHF. The DNA of the CDR3 is TGTGCCAGCTCCTTGACACAGCCCCAGCATTTT. The chain recombines TRBV5-8 with TRBJ1-5; D uncertain. CDR3 size: 11 residues. Germline values: CDR1 SGHTS, CDR2 YDEGEE. The ends were cut back, 7 bases at V and 7 bases at J, with 9 bases in the middle.